These 5 T cell receptor beta chains originate from one sample sequenced in a study of T cell responses to AZD1222 COVID-19 vaccine. Repertoires were generated with immunoSEQ multiplex PCR, while TCRdb's copy carries only in-frame clones and drops some. The sample records 100,000 or so clones, roughly 91% being singletons. This material consisted of peripheral blood, taken on day 0 of AZD1222 vaccination. The receptors were gathered from an adult in good health.

The CDR3 bases are TGTGCCAGCAGCCGCATGAACACTGAAGCTTTCTTT. It translates to CASSRMNTEAFF. The rearrangement uses TRBV11-2 and TRBJ1-1; D remains unclear. Germline V gene lookup returns CDR1 SGHAT and CDR2 FQNNGV. V shed 5 bases and J shed 0 bases, with 4 bases lying between them. This CDR3 spans 12 amino acids.

Details on this clone: One junction end does not reproduce the germline sequence, and a read error may be involved. The genes are TRBV6-5 and TRBJ1-1, with 8 bases fitting TRBD1. Per the germline V gene, CDR1 is MNHEY and CDR2 is SVGAGI. The CDR3 has 14 residues. CDR3 sequence (DNA): TGTGCCAGCACTTACTCGACAGGGGCCACTGAAGCTTTCTTT. This translates into CASTYSTGATEAFF.

The rearrangement joins TRBV4-1 to TRBJ2-1, with D possibly being TRBD1 (5 bases). There are 13 residues in the CDR3. The ends were cut back, 2 bases at V and 5 bases at J, with 7 bases in the middle. CDR1 MGHRA and CDR2 YSYEKL come from the germline V gene. CDR3 in DNA: TGCGCCAGCAGCCAAACACAGGACAATGAGCAGTTCTTC. This codes for CASSQTQDNEQFF.

The chain's CDR3 is CASSADRSTEAFF. In DNA, the CDR3 is TGTGCCAGCAGCGCCGACAGATCCACTGAAGCTTTCTTT. The chain uses TRBV7-3 and TRBJ1-1; tentative D call: TRBD1 (5 bases). CDR3 length equals 13 residues. V lost 5 bases and J lost 4, with 11 bases in between. CDR1 and CDR2 (germline): SGHTA, FQGTGA.

This chain links TRBV10-3 with TRBJ2-4; no firm D call. The CDR3 contains 16 residues. Trimming pared 5 bases from V and 0 bases from J, leaving 14 bases between. Germline V lookup: CDR1 ENHRY, CDR2 SYGVKD. Written as DNA, the CDR3 is TGTGCCATCAGTAACGACGGATCGATAGCCAAAAACATTCAGTACTTC. It yields the protein CAISNDGSIAKNIQYF.